Presented here are 25 T cell receptor beta chains from one specimen sequenced in a study of blood T cell repertoires in COVID-19 (dated by TCRdb to 2018 to 2020). Library creation used the immunoSEQ multiplex PCR assay. Entries here come from immuneACCESS through TCRdb and include only in-frame sequences with V and J called. Some clones fail to appear in such tables; in the studies checked, an unresolved V gene covers under half of the shortfall, and the cause of the remainder is unknown. The table for this sample lists about 100,000 clones; over 80% of them were counted only once. The ten most abundant clones make up more than 14% of the sample. Input material: peripheral blood. All receptors come from a man between 50 and 59 years old with acute or convalescent COVID-19.

This clone was seen once. The V call is TRBV28, the J call TRBJ1-4; possibly TRBD1 for D (5 bases). This CDR3 contains 14 residues. Germline V lookup: CDR1 MDHEN, CDR2 SYDVKM. V lost 5 bases, J lost 10 bases, and 17 bases lay in between. CDR3 residues: CASSGQGVIGKLFF. The CDR3 coding sequence is TGTGCCAGCAGTGGTCAAGGGGTCATCGGAAAACTGTTTTTT.

This rearrangement joins TRBV5-4 to TRBJ1-1; the D is unclear. With 2 bases removed from V and 1 base from J, the gap between germline ends came to 6 bases. The germline CDR1 and CDR2 sequences are SGHNT and YYREEE (reference sequence). CDR3 length equals 13 residues. CDR3 DNA: TGTGCCAGCAGCTTTAGCCAGAACACTGAAGCTTTCTTT. This encodes CASSFSQNTEAFF.

The chain combines TRBV28 with TRBJ2-4, with D perhaps matching TRBD2 (5 bases). Germline V gene sequence: CDR1 MDHEN, CDR2 SYDVKM. The CDR3 consists of 15 residues. V lost 5 bases and J lost 4, with 15 bases in between. In DNA, the CDR3 is TGTGCCAGCAGTGCACCTCGGGGTGGGAAAAACATTCAGTACTTC. Translating gives CASSAPRGGKNIQYF.

For this clone: This likely comes from a read error, as the CDR3 has no conserved phenylalanine or tryptophan at its end. The DNA is left out, because the CDR3 cannot be placed on it with certainty; the CDR3 is given as TCRdb lists it. The genes are TRBV5-6 and TRBJ1-2; TRBD1 is taken as the D call from the table, unchecked against the DNA. The CDR3 is 14 residues long, counting both termini. The germline gives CDR1 SGHDT, CDR2 YYEEEE. CDR3 amino acids: CASSFGQGRAMATP.

The chain joins TRBV9 to TRBJ2-2; D not resolved. V lost 0 bases, J lost 1 base, and 4 bases lay in between. The CDR3 is made up of 14 amino acids. Germline CDR1 SGDLS, CDR2 YYNGEE. As DNA, the CDR3 is TGTGCCAGCAGCGTAGGACAGAACACCGGGGAGCTGTTTTTT. As protein: CASSVGQNTGELFF.

The chain links TRBV5-5 to TRBJ2-7; possible D gene TRBD1, 5 bases. Germline lookup yields CDR1 SGHKS and CDR2 YYEKEE (reference sequence). The CDR3 covers 13 residues. V was clipped by 2 bases and J by 6 bases, with 12 bases between them. The CDR3 region has the DNA TGTGCCAGCAGCTTCCCAGGGCGAGCCGAGCAGTACTTC. As protein: CASSFPGRAEQYF.

The chain joins TRBV5-1 to TRBJ1-2; D is perhaps TRBD1 (6 bases). Germline CDR1 and CDR2: SGHRS and YFSETQ. This CDR3 comprises 13 residues. Trimming stripped 0 bases from V and 4 bases from J, with 7 bases between. As DNA, the CDR3 is TGCGCCAGCAGCTTGGACAGGGTCTATGGCTACACCTTC. Translating gives CASSLDRVYGYTF.

This clone was picked up a small number of times. V and J are TRBV6-4 and TRBJ2-1, with 11 positions matching TRBD2. Germline CDR1 MRHNA, CDR2 SNTAGT. V shed 3 bases, J shed 7 bases, and the junction held 5 bases outside the gene matches. CDR3 length: 15 amino acids. In DNA form, the CDR3 reads TGTGCCAGCAGTGAACTAGCGGGAGTAGGGAATGAGCAGTTCTTC. Amino acid sequence: CASSELAGVGNEQFF.

The V call is TRBV11-2, the J call TRBJ2-5, with D uncertain. The CDR3 is 14 residues long. Per germline, CDR1 SGHAT and CDR2 FQNNGV. V gave up 1 base and J gave up 4 bases, with 10 bases separating them. CDR3 protein: CASSLGTTGETQYF. The DNA for the CDR3 is TGTGCCAGCAGCTTAGGAACTACTGGAGAGACCCAGTACTTC.

The chain combines TRBV6-5 with TRBJ2-2; D call uncertain. V was cut by 7 bases and J by 1 base, with 10 bases left in between. CDR3 size: 14 residues. The germline gives CDR1 MNHEY, CDR2 SVGAGI. CDR3 loop: CASIFAWNTGELFF. CDR3 nucleotide sequence: TGTGCCAGCATATTTGCGTGGAACACCGGGGAGCTGTTTTTT.

The chain links TRBV5-6 to TRBJ2-7; 8 bases fit TRBD1. Trimming removed 5 bases from V and 2 bases from J; junction bases left unmatched: 9. Germline V gene sequence: CDR1 SGHDT, CDR2 YYEEEE. This CDR3 region has 15 residues. In nucleotides, the CDR3 is TGTGCCAGCAGGCGAGGGACAGGTAACCCCTACGAGCAGTACTTC. Translated, it gives CASRRGTGNPYEQYF. Drawing the rest from reference TRBV5-6 and TRBJ2-7, the complete variable domain is DAGVTQSPTHLIKTRGQQVTLRCSPKSGHDTVSWYQQALGQGPQFIFQYYEEEERQRGNFPDRFSGHQFPNYSSELNVNALLLGDSALYLCASRRGTGNPYEQYFGPGTRLTVT.

The rearrangement links TRBV14 to TRBJ2-1; D unclear. The length of the CDR3 is 14 residues. Germline-derived CDR1 and CDR2 are SGHDN and FVKESK. V lost 3 bases, J lost 1 base, and 7 bases lay in between. The CDR3 region has the DNA TGTGCCAGCAGCCATCTATCTTCCTACAATGAGCAGTTCTTC. The encoded protein is CASSHLSSYNEQFF.

V gene TRBV2 combines with J gene TRBJ2-7; 10 bases are a match to TRBD1. This CDR3 contains 15 residues. Trimming took 5 bases from V and 0 from J; bases not matched to a gene: 4. Germline V gene lookup returns CDR1 SNHLY and CDR2 FYNNEI. In DNA, the CDR3 is TGTGCCAGCAGTCCGGACAGGGGGAGCTCCTACGAGCAGTACTTC. Translating it yields CASSPDRGSSYEQYF.

The gene calls are TRBV7-8 and TRBJ2-1; the match to TRBD1 covers 9 bases. The CDR3 totals 15 residues. CDR1 is SGHVS, CDR2 FQNEAQ, per germline. The V segment lost 2 bases and the J segment 3 bases; nucleotides outside the gene matches: 2. CDR3 region: CASSLKGQGYNEQFF. CDR3 coding DNA: TGTGCCAGCAGCTTAAAGGGACAGGGCTACAATGAGCAGTTCTTC.

The CDR3 sequence: CASSTTGGNSPLHF. CDR3 nucleotide sequence: TGCGCCAGCAGCACTACAGGGGGGAATTCACCCCTCCACTTT. J is TRBJ1-6 and V is TRBV10-2; 8 nucleotides align to TRBD1. V shed 6 bases, J shed 7 bases, and the junction held 5 bases outside the gene matches. Germline CDR1 reads WSHSY; CDR2 reads SAAADI. This CDR3 region has 14 residues.

Details on this clone: Other nucleotide sequences from this sample produce the same CDR3. The chain has TRBV28 and TRBJ2-7; 7 nucleotides align to TRBD1. With 5 bases clipped from V and 3 bases from J, the junction kept 1 base outside the gene matches. Germline CDR1 is MDHEN and CDR2 is SYDVKM. This CDR3 region has 12 residues. Here the CDR3 reads CASSRDSYEQYF. DNA of the CDR3: TGTGCCAGCAGTCGGGACAGCTACGAGCAGTACTTC.

The chain has TRBV11-2 and TRBJ1-5; TRBD1 agrees at 10 bases. The CDR3 loop spans 15 amino acids. In germline, CDR1 is SGHAT, CDR2 FQNNGV. J gave up 7 bases and V 6 bases, and 9 bases lay outside the gene matches. Written as DNA, the CDR3 is TGTGCCAGCAGTCTTTCCGGGACAGGGGCCCAGCCCCAGCATTTT. Encoded protein: CASSLSGTGAQPQHF.

The CDR3 DNA is TGTGCCAGCAGTTCCTGGACAGGTCGGGACACTGAAGCTTTCTTT. Translated, it gives CASSSWTGRDTEAFF. V and J are TRBV25-1 and TRBJ1-1; TRBD1 agrees at 7 bases. Looked up from germline, CDR1 is MGHDK and CDR2 is SYGVNS. The V segment lost 5 bases and the J segment 3 bases; nucleotides outside the gene matches: 9. The CDR3 runs to 15 residues.

Turning to this clone: Other DNA sequences in the same sample also yield this CDR3. The rearrangement joins TRBV5-4 to TRBJ2-5; 8 nucleotides agree with TRBD1. Looked up from germline, CDR1 is SGHNT and CDR2 is YYREEE (reference sequence). The junction had 5 bases not matched to a gene; V was cut back by 3 bases and J by 4 bases. The CDR3 runs to 14 residues. In DNA form, the CDR3 reads TGTGCCAGCAGCTCCGGACAGGGTCGAGAGACCCAGTACTTC. This gives the protein CASSSGQGRETQYF.

The chain joins TRBV5-1 to TRBJ2-7; 9 nucleotides match TRBD2. V lost 0 bases, J lost 4 bases, and 5 bases stayed unmatched. Germline values: CDR1 SGHRS, CDR2 YFSETQ. The length of the CDR3 is 15 residues. In DNA, the CDR3 is TGCGCCAGCAGCTTGGTTGCGGGAGGGATATACGAGCAGTACTTC. It translates to CASSLVAGGIYEQYF.

The V gene is TRBV5-4, the J gene TRBJ2-3; D not resolved. The CDR3 spans 14 residues. Germline CDR1 is SGHNT and CDR2 is YYREEE (reference sequence). Trimming removed 4 bases at V and 0 bases at J, with 9 bases between. The CDR3 DNA is TGTGCCAGCAGCCGTGGAGCTAGCACAGATACGCAGTATTTT. This sequence encodes CASSRGASTDTQYF.

V is TRBV19 and J is TRBJ2-3; the match to TRBD2 covers 7 bases. There are 16 residues in the CDR3. Germline loops: CDR1 LNHDA, CDR2 SQIVND (reference sequence). The trim removed 0 bases at V and 2 bases at J, leaving 5 bases unmatched. CDR3 region: CASSIDLGGFTDTQYF. The CDR3, as DNA: TGTGCCAGTAGTATAGATTTGGGGGGGTTCACAGATACGCAGTATTTT.

This sequence joins TRBV10-3 and TRBJ2-2; D is perhaps TRBD2 (5 bases). Germline assignment: CDR1 ENHRY and CDR2 SYGVKD. V gave up 10 bases and J gave up 2 bases, with 17 bases separating them. The length of the CDR3 is 15 residues. CDR3 amino acids: CATKRGLLNTGELFF. The CDR3 bases are TGTGCCACCAAGAGAGGGCTACTAAACACCGGGGAGCTGTTTTTT.

V and J are TRBV2 and TRBJ2-3; 9 nucleotides align to TRBD1. The V and J ends lost 10 bases and 8 bases, in that order; junction bases with no gene match: 10. CDR1 SNHLY and CDR2 FYNNEI come from the germline V gene. CDR3 length equals 13 residues. Here the CDR3 reads CATPGQGGGTQYF. CDR3 nucleotide sequence: TGTGCCACTCCGGGACAGGGAGGGGGTACGCAGTATTTT.

This chain joins TRBV21-1 and TRBJ2-5; TRBD2, the table's D call, was not compared with the DNA. TRBV21-1 represents a pseudogene. The CDR3 has 15 residues. CDR3 sequence (DNA): TGTGCCAGCAGCAAAGTTGAGTCGGTGTACGGGGCCCAGTACTTC. Its translation is CASSKVESVYGAQYF.